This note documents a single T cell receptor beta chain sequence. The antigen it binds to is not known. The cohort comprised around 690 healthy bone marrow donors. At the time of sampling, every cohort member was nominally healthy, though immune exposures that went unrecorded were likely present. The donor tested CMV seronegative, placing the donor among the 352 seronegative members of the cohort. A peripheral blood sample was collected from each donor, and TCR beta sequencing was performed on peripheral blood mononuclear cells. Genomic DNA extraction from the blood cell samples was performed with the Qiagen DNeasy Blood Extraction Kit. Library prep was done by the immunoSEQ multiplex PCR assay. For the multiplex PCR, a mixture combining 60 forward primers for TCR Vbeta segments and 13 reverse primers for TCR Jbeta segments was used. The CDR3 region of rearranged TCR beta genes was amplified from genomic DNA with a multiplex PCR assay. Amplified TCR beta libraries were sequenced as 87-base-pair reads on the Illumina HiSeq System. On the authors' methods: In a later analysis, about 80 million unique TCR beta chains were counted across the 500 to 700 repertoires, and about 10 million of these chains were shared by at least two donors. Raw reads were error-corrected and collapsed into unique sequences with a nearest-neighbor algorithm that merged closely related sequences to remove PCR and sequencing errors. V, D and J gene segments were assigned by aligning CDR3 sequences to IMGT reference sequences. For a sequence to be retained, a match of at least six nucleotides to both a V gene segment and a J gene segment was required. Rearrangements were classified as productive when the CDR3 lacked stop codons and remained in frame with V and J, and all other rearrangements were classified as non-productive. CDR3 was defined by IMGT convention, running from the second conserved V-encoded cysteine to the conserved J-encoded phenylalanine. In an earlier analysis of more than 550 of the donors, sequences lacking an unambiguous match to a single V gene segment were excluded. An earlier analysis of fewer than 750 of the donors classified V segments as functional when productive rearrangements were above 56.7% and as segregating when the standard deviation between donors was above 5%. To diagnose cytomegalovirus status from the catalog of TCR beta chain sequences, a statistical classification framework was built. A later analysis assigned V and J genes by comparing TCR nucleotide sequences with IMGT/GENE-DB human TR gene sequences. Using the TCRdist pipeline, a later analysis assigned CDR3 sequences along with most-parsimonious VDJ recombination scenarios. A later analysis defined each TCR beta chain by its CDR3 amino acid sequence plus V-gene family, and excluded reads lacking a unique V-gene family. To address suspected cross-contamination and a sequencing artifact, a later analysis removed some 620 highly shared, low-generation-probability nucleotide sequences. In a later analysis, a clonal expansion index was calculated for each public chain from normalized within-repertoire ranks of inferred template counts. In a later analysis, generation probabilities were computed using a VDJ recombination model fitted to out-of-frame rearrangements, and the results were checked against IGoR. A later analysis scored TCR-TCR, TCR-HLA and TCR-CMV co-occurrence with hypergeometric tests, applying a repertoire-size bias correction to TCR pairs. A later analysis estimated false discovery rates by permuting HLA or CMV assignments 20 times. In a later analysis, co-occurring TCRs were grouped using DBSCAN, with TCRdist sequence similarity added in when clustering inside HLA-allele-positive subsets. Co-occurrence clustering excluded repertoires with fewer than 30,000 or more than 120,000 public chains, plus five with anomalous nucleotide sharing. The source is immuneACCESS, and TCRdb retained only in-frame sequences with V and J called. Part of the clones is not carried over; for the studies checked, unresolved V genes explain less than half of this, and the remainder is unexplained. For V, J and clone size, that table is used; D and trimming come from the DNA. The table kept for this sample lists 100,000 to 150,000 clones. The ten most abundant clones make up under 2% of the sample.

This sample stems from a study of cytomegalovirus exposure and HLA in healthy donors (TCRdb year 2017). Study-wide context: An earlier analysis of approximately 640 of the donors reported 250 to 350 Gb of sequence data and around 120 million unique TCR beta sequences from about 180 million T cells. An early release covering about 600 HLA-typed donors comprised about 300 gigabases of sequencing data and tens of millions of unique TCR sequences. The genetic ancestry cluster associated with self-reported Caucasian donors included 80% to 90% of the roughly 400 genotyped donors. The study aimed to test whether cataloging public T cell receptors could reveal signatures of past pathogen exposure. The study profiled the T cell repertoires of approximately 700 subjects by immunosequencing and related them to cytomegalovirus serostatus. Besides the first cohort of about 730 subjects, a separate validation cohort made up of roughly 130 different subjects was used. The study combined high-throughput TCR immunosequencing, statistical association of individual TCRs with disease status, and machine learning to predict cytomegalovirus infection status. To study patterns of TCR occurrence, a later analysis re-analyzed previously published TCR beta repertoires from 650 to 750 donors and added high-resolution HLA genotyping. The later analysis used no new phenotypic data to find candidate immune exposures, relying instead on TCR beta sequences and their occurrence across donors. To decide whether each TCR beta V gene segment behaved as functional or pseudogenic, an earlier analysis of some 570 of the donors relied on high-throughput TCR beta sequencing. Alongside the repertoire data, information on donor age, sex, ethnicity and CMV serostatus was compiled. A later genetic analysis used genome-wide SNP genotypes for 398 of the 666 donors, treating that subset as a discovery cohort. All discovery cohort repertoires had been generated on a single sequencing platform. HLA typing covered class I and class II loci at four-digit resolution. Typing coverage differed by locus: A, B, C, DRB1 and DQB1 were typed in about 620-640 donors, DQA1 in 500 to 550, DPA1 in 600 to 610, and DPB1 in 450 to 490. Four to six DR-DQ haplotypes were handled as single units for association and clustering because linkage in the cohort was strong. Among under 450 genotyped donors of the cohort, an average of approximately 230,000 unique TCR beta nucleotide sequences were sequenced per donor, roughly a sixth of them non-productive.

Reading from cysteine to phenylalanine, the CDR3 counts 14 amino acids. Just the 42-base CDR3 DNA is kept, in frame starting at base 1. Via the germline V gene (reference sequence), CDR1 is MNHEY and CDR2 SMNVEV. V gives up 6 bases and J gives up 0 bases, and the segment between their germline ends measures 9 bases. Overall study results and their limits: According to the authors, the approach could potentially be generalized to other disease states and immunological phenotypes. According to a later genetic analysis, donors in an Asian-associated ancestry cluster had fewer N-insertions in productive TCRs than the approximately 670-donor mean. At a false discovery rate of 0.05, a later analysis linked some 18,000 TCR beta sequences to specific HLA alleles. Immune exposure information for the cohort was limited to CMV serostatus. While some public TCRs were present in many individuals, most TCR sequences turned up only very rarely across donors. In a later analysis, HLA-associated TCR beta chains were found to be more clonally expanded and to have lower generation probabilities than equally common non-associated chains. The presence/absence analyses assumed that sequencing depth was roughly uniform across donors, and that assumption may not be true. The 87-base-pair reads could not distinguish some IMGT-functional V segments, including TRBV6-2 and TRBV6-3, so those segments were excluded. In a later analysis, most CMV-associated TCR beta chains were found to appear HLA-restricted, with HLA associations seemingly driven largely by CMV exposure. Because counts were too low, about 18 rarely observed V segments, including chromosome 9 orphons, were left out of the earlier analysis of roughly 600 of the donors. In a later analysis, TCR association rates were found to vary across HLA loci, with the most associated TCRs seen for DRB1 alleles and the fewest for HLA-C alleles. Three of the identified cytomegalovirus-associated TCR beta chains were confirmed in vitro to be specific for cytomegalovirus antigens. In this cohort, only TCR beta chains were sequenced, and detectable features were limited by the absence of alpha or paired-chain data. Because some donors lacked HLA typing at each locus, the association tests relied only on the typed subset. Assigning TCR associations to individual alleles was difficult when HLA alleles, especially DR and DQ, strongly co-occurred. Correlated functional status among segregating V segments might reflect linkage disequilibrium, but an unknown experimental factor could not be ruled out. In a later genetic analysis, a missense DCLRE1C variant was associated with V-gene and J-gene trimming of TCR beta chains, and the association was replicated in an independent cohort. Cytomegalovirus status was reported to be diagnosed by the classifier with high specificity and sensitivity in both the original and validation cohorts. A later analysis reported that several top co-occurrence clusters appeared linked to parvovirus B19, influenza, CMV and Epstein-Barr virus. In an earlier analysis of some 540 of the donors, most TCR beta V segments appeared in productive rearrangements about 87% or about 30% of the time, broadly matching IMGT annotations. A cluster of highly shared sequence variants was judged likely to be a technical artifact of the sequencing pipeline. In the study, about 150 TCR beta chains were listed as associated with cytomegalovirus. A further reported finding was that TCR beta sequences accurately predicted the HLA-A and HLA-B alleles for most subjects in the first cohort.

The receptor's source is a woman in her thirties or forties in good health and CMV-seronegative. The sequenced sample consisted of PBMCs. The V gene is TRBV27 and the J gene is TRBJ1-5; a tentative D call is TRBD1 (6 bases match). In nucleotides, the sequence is TGTGCCAGCAGGATGGGGGCTAGCAATCAGCCCCAGCATTTT. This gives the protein CASRMGASNQPQHF.